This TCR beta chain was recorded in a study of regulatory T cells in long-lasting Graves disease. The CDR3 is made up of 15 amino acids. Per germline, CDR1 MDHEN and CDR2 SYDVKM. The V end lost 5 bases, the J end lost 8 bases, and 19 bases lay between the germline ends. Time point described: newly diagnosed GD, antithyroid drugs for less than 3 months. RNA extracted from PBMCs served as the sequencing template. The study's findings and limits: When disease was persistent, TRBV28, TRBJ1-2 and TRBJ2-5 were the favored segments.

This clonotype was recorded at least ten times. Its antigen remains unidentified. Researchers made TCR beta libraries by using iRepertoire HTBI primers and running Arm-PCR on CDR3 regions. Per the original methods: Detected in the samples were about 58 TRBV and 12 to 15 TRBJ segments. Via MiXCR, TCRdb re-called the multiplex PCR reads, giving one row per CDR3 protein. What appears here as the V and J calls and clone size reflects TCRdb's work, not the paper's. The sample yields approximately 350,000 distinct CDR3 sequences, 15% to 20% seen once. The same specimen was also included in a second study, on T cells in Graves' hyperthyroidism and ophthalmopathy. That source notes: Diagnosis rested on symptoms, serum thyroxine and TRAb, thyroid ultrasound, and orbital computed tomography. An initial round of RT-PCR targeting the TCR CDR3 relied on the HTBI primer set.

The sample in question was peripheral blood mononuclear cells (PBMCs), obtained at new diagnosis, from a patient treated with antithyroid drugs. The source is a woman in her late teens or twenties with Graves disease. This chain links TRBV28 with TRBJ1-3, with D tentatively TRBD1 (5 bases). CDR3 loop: CASSALWGSGDTIYF. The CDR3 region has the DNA TGTGCCAGCAGTGCGCTTTGGGGGAGTGGCGACACCATATATTTT. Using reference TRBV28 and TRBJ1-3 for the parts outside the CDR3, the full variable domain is DVKVTQSSRYLVKRTGEKVFLECVQDMDHENMFWYRQDPGLGLRLIYFSYDVKMKEKGDIPEGYSVSREKKERFSLILESASTNQTSMYLCASSALWGSGDTIYFGEGSWLTVV.